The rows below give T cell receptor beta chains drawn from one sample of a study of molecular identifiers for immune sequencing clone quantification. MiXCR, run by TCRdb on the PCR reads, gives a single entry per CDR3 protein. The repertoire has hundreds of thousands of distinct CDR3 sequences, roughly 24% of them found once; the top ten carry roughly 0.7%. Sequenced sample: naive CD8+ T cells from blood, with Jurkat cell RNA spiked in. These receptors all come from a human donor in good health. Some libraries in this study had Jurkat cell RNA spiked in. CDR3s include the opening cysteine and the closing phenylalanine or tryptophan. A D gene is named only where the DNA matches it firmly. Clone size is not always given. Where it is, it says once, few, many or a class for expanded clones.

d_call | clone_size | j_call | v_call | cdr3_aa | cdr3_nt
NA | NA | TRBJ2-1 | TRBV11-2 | CASSLEGSWQGYNEQFF | TGTGCCAGCAGCTTAGAGGGATCCTGGCAGGGCTACAATGAGCAGTTCTTC
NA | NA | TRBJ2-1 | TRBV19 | CDSSIVAGTPNEQFF | TGTGACAGTAGTATAGTCGCCGGGACGCCCAATGAGCAGTTCTTC
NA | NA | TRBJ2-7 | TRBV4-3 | CASSQGLPEDGQYF | TGCGCCAGCAGCCAGGGACTGCCGGAGGACGGGCAGTACTTC
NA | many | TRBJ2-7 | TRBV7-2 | CASSQRGTYEQYF | TGTGCCAGCAGCCAAAGGGGGACCTACGAGCAGTACTTC
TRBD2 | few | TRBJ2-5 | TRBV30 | CAWTTGTSGSGETQYF | TGTGCCTGGACCACAGGGACTAGCGGGAGTGGCGAGACCCAGTACTTC
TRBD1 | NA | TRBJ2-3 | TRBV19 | CATKPGQGTDTQYF | TGTGCCACAAAACCGGGACAGGGGACAGATACGCAGTATTTT
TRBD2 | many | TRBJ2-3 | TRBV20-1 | CSASSGRAADTQYF | TGCAGTGCTAGTAGCGGGAGGGCCGCAGATACGCAGTATTTT
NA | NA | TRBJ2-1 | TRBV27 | CASSSRREFRDNEQFF | TGTGCCAGCAGTTCCCGCCGGGAATTTAGGGACAATGAGCAGTTCTTC
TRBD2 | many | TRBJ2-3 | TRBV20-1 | CSARSGENPDTQYF | TGCAGTGCTAGAAGCGGGGAGAACCCAGATACGCAGTATTTT
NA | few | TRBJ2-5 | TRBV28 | CASGLEGRKETQYF | TGTGCCAGCGGTTTAGAGGGCAGAAAAGAGACCCAGTACTTC
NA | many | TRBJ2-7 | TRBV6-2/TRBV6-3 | CASSYPGWEQYF | TGTGCCAGCAGTTACCCAGGCTGGGAGCAGTACTTC
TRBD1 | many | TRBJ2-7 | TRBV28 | CASSPWDSASLSKGQYF | TGTGCCAGCAGTCCCTGGGACAGCGCGTCTTTGTCTAAGGGGCAGTACTTC